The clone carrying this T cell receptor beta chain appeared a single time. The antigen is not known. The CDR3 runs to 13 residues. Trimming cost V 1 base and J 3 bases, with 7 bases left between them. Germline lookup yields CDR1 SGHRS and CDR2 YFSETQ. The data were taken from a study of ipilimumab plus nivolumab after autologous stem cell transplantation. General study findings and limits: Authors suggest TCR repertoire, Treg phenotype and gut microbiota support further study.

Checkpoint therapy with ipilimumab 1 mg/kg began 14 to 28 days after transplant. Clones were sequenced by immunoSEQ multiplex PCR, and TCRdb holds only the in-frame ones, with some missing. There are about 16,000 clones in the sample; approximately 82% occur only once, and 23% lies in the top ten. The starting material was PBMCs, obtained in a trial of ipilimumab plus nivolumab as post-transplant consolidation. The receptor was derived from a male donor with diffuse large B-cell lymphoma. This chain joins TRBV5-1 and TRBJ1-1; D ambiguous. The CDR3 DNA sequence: TGCGCCAGCAGCTTGCAGGATCACACTGAAGCTTTCTTT. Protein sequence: CASSLQDHTEAFF.